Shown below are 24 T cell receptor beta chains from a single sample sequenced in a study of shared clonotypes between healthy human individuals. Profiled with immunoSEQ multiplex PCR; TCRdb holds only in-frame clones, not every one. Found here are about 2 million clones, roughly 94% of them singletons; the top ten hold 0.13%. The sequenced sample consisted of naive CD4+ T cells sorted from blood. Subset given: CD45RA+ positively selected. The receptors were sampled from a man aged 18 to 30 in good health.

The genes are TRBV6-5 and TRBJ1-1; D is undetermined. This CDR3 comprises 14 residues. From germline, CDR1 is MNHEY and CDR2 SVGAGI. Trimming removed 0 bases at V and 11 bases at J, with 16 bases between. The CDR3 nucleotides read TGTGCCAGCAGTTACTCGACGGCCAGCCTGGCGGCTTTCTTT. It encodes CASSYSTASLAAFF.

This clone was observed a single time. The CDR3 DNA sequence: TGTGCCAGCAGCCATCTTGGGGGGGAAGGCAATCAGCCCCAGCATTTT. Translated, it gives CASSHLGGEGNQPQHF. This rearrangement joins TRBV7-9 to TRBJ1-5, with D perhaps matching TRBD1 (5 bases). This CDR3 comprises 16 residues. Trimming removed 5 bases at V and 2 bases at J, with 16 bases between. Germline values: CDR1 SEHNR, CDR2 FQNEAQ (reference sequence).

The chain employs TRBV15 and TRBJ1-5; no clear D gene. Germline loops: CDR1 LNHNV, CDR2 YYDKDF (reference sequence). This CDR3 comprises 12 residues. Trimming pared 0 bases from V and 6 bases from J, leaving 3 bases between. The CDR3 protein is CATSRESQPQHF. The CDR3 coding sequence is TGTGCCACCAGCAGAGAGAGTCAGCCCCAGCATTTT.

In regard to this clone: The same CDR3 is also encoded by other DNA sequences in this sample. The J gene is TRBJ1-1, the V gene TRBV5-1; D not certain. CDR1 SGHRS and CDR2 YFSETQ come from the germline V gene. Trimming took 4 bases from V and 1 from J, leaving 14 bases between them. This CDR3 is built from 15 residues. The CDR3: CASSPALGSNTEAFF. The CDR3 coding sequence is TGCGCCAGCAGCCCGGCGCTGGGGTCGAACACTGAAGCTTTCTTT.

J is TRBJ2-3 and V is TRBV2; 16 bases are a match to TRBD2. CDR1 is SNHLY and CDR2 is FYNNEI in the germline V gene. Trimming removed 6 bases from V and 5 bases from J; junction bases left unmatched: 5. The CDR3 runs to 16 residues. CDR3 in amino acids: CASRRGTSGRGDTQYF. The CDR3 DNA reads TGTGCCAGCAGGCGGGGGACTAGCGGGAGGGGAGATACGCAGTATTTT.

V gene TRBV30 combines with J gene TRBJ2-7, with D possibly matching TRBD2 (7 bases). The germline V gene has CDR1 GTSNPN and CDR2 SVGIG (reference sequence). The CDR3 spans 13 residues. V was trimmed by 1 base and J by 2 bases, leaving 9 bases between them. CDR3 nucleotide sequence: TGTGCCTGGAGTGAAGGGGGGGCCTACGAGCAGTACTTC. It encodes CAWSEGGAYEQYF.

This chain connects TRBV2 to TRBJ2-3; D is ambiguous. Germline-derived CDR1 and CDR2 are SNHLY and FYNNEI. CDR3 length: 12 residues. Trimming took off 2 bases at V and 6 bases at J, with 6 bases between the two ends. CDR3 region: CASSESRDTQYF. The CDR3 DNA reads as TGTGCCAGCAGTGAATCGAGGGATACGCAGTATTTT.

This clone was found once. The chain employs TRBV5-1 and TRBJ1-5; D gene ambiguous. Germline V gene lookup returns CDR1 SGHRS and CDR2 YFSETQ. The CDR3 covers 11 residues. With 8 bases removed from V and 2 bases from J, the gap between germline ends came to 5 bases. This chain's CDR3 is CARGGNQPQHF. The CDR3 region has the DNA TGCGCCAGAGGTGGCAATCAGCCCCAGCATTTT.

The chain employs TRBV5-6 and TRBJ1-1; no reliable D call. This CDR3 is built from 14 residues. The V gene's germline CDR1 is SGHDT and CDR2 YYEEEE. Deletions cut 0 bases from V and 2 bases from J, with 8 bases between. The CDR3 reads CASSLASTNTEAFF. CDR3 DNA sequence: TGTGCCAGCAGCTTGGCTTCAACCAACACTGAAGCTTTCTTT.

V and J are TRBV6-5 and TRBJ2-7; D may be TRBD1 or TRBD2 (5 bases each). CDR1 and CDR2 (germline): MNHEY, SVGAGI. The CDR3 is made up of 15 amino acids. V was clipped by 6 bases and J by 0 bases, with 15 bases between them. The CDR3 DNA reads TGTGCCAGCAGGGCCCGGGACGGCGGCTCCTACGAGCAGTACTTC. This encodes CASRARDGGSYEQYF.

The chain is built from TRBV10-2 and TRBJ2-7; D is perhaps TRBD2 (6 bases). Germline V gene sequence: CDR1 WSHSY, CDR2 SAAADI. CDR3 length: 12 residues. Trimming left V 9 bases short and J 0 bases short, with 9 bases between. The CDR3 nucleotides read TGCGCCAGGGAGGGGCACTCCTACGAGCAGTACTTC. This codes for CAREGHSYEQYF.

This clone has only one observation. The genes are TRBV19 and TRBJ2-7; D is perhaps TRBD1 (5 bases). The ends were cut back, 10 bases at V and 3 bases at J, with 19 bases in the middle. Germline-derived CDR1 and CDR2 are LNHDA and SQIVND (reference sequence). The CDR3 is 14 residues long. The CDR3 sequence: CANSPRALLYEQYF. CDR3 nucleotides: TGTGCCAACTCACCCAGGGCGTTACTCTACGAGCAGTACTTC.

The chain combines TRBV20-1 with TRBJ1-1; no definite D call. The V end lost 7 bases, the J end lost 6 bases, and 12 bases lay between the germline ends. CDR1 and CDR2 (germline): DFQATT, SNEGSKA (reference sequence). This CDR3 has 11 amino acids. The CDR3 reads CSVLLDPEAFF. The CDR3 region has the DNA TGCAGTGTTTTACTGGACCCTGAAGCTTTCTTT.

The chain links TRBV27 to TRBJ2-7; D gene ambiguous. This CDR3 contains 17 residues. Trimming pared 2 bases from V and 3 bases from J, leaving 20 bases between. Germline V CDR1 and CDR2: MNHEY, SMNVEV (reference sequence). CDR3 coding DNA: TGTGCCAGCAGTTTAAATTTGGGCACAACCACCCACTACGAGCAGTACTTC. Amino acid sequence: CASSLNLGTTTHYEQYF.

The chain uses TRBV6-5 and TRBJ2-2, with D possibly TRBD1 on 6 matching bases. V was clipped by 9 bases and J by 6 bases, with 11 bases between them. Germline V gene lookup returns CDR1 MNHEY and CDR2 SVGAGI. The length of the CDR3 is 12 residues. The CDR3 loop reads CASIGGAGELFF. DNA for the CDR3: TGTGCCAGTATAGGGGGTGCCGGGGAGCTGTTTTTT.

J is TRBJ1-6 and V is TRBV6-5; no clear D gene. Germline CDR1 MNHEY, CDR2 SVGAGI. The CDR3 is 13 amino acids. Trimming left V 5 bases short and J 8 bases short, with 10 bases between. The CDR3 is CASSLNMDSPLHF. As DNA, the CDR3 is TGTGCCAGCAGTCTCAATATGGATTCACCCCTCCACTTT.

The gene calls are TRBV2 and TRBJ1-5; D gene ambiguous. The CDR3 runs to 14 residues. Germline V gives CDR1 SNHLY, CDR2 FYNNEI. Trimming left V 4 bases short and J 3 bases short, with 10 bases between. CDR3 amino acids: CASSGVADNQPQHF. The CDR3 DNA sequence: TGTGCCAGCAGTGGGGTGGCAGACAATCAGCCCCAGCATTTT.

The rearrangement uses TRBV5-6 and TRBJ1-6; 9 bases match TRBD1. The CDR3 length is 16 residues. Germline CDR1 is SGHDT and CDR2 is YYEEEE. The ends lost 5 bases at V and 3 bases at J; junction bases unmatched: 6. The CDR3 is CASREGQGNYNSPLHF. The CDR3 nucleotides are TGTGCCAGCAGGGAGGGACAGGGAAACTATAATTCACCCCTCCACTTT.

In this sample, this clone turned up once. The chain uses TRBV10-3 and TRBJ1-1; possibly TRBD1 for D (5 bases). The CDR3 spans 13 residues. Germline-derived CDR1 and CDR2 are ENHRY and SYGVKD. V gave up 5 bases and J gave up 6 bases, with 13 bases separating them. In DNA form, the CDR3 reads TGTGCCATCAGTTACTCAGGGTCCCCTGAAGCTTTCTTT. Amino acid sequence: CAISYSGSPEAFF.

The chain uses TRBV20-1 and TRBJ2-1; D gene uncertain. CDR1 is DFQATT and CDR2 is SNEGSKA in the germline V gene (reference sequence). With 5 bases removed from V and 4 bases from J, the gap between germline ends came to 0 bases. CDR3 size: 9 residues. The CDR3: CSAYNEQFF. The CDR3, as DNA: TGCAGTGCTTACAATGAGCAGTTCTTC.

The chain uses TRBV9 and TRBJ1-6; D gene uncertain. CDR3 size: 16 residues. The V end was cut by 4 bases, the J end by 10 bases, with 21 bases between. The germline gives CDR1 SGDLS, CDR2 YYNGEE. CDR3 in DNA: TGTGCCAGCAGCCAAGATAACGCATTGCGGATCTCACCCCTCCACTTT. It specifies CASSQDNALRISPLHF. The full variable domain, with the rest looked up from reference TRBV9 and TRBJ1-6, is DSGVTQTPKHLITATGQRVTLRCSPRSGDLSVYWYQQSLDQGLQFLIQYYNGEERAKGNILERFSAQQFPDLHSELNLSSLELGDSALYFCASSQDNALRISPLHFGNGTRLTVT.

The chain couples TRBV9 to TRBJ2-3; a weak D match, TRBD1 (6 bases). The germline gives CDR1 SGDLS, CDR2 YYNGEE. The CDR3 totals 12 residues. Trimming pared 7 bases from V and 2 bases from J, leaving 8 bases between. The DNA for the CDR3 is TGTGCCAGCGGGGACAACACAGATACGCAGTATTTT. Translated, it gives CASGDNTDTQYF.

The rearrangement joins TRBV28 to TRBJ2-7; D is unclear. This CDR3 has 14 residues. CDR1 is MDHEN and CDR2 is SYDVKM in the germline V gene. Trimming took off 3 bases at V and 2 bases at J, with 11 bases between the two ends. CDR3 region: CASSFPNLAYEQYF. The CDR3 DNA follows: TGTGCCAGCAGTTTTCCCAATCTCGCCTACGAGCAGTACTTC.

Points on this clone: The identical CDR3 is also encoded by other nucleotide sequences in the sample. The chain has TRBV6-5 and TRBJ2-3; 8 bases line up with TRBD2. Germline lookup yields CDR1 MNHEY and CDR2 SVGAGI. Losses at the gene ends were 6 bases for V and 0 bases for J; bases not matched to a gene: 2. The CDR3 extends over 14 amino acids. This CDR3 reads CASSRGGSTDTQYF. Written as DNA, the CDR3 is TGTGCCAGCAGCCGCGGGGGGAGCACAGATACGCAGTATTTT.